A single sample is the source of the 27 T cell receptor beta chains below, sequenced in a study of blood T cell repertoires in COVID-19. The data were produced by immunoSEQ multiplex PCR, yet TCRdb's version contains in-frame clones alone and is incomplete. The data hold just over 300,000 clones, with 86% observed a single time. Sequenced material: PBMCs or T cells enriched from blood (not recorded which). All receptors derive from a man younger than 40 who had recovered from COVID-19.

CDR3 amino acids: CASSIASGDTDTQYF. The CDR3, as DNA: TGTGCCAGTAGTATAGCTAGCGGGGACACAGATACGCAGTATTTT. The chain employs TRBV19 and TRBJ2-3; 9 bases are a match to TRBD2. V shed 1 base and J 2 bases; nucleotides not matched to a gene: 1. CDR1 is LNHDA, CDR2 SQIVND, per germline (reference sequence). There are 15 residues in the CDR3.

This clone has only one observation. V and J are TRBV19 and TRBJ2-1, with 7 bases that match TRBD2. Germline loops: CDR1 LNHDA, CDR2 SQIVND (reference sequence). The CDR3 has 14 amino acids. Germline trimming cut 7 bases from V and 5 bases from J; bases unmatched to any gene: 8. CDR3 nucleotides: TGTGCCAGTAAGGAGACTAGCATCGACAATGAGCAGTTCTTC. Encoded protein: CASKETSIDNEQFF. The full variable domain, its missing parts supplied by reference TRBV19 and TRBJ2-1, is DGGITQSPKYLFRKEGQNVTLSCEQNLNHDAMYWYRQDPGQGLRLIYYSQIVNDFQKGDIAEGYSVSREKKESFPLTVTSAQKNPTAFYLCASKETSIDNEQFFGPGTRLTVL.

V and J are TRBV30 and TRBJ2-5, with a possible D match to TRBD1 (5 bases). The CDR3 sequence is 15 residues long. CDR1 GTSNPN and CDR2 SVGIG come from the germline V gene (reference sequence). The V and J ends lost 2 bases and 3 bases respectively, with 16 bases between them. The CDR3 sequence is CAWSRVEGVKETQYF. DNA for the CDR3: TGTGCCTGGAGTAGGGTCGAAGGGGTGAAAGAGACCCAGTACTTC.

This chain uses TRBV7-9 with TRBJ2-1; D perhaps matches TRBD2 (5 bases). From germline, CDR1 is SEHNR and CDR2 FQNEAQ (reference sequence). V dropped 7 bases and J dropped 3 bases, with 25 bases sitting between them. This CDR3 spans 18 amino acids. CDR3 in amino acids: CASNSSPMTRRHYNEQFF. The CDR3 nucleotides read TGTGCCAGCAACTCTAGCCCAATGACACGAAGGCACTACAATGAGCAGTTCTTC.

V gene TRBV4-1 combines with J gene TRBJ2-1; tentatively, D is TRBD2 (6 bases). Trimming took off 3 bases at V and 6 bases at J, with 21 bases between the two ends. This CDR3 contains 17 residues. Germline CDR1 reads MGHRA; CDR2 reads YSYEKL. CDR3: CASSHTPPEGRLNEQFF. Written as DNA, the CDR3 is TGCGCCAGCAGCCATACCCCGCCGGAGGGCCGTCTCAATGAGCAGTTCTTC.

CDR3 region: CASSLGAGGRNIQYF. In nucleotides, the CDR3 is TGTGCCAGCAGCTTAGGAGCGGGGGGGCGAAACATTCAGTACTTC. V gene TRBV11-2 combines with J gene TRBJ2-4, with 10 bases matching TRBD2. This CDR3 contains 15 residues. CDR1 is SGHAT, CDR2 FQNNGV, per germline. The V segment lost 1 base and the J segment 6 bases; nucleotides outside the gene matches: 3.

This sequence joins TRBV6-4 and TRBJ2-2, with TRBD2 as a possible D gene (6 bases). Germline V gene sequence: CDR1 MRHNA, CDR2 SNTAGT. V shed 8 bases and J shed 6 bases, with 16 bases lying between them. The CDR3 length is 14 residues. In nucleotides, the CDR3 is TGTGCCAGCGCCACCTCCTGGGACTCCGGGGAGCTGTTTTTT. Its protein is CASATSWDSGELFF.

The chain joins TRBV27 to TRBJ2-7, with unresolved D. Germline CDR1 and CDR2: MNHEY and SMNVEV (reference sequence). Trimming removed 3 bases at V and 0 bases at J, with 9 bases between. The CDR3 sequence is 14 residues long. The CDR3 DNA reads TGTGCCAGCAGTTTCGGGTTAAGCTCCTACGAGCAGTACTTC. It encodes CASSFGLSSYEQYF.

The chain joins TRBV9 to TRBJ1-2; D perhaps matches TRBD1 (5 bases). V was shortened by 3 bases and J by 1 base, with 10 bases between the two germline ends. The CDR3 consists of 14 residues. Germline V gives CDR1 SGDLS, CDR2 YYNGEE. The CDR3 DNA sequence: TGTGCCAGCAGCGGACAGCGCCTTAACTATGGCTACACCTTC. This translates into CASSGQRLNYGYTF. The whole variable domain, filled in from reference TRBV9 and TRBJ1-2, reads DSGVTQTPKHLITATGQRVTLRCSPRSGDLSVYWYQQSLDQGLQFLIQYYNGEERAKGNILERFSAQQFPDLHSELNLSSLELGDSALYFCASSGQRLNYGYTFGSGTRLTVV.

The chain links TRBV4-1 to TRBJ1-5; TRBD1 might be the D (5 bases). Germline-derived CDR1 and CDR2 are MGHRA and YSYEKL. The CDR3 sequence is 14 residues long. Trimming removed 4 bases from V and 2 bases from J, with 9 bases in between. The CDR3 loop is CASSRTGGNQPQHF. In DNA form, the CDR3 reads TGCGCCAGCAGCCGTACAGGAGGCAATCAGCCCCAGCATTTT.

The chain's CDR3 is CASSRGLAGVLSPYNEQFF. CDR3 bases: TGTGCCAGCTCACGTGGACTAGCGGGGGTACTAAGTCCCTACAATGAGCAGTTCTTC. The chain employs TRBV18 and TRBJ2-1, with TRBD2 matching 13 bases. V dropped 4 bases and J dropped 2; count of bases not matched to a gene: 11. The CDR3 has 19 residues. From germline, CDR1 is KGHSH and CDR2 LQKENI.

About this clone itself: This same CDR3 is encoded by further DNA sequences in the sample. This chain joins TRBV7-2 and TRBJ2-7; 10 nucleotides match TRBD1. The germline gives CDR1 SGHTA, CDR2 FQGNSA. Trimming took 6 bases from V and 5 from J; bases not matched to a gene: 7. The CDR3 has 14 residues. CDR3: CASSSRTGGNEQYF. CDR3 coding DNA: TGTGCCAGCAGTTCCCGGACAGGGGGAAACGAGCAGTACTTC.

The rearrangement joins TRBV5-1 to TRBJ2-3, with D tentatively TRBD1 (5 bases). V gave up 2 bases and J gave up 0 bases, with 7 bases separating them. This CDR3 spans 14 amino acids. Germline V gene data show CDR1 as SGHRS and CDR2 as YFSETQ. In DNA, the CDR3 is TGCGCCAGCAGCTTTGACAGTAGCACAGATACGCAGTATTTT. This translates into CASSFDSSTDTQYF. Together with reference TRBV5-1 and TRBJ2-3, the CDR3 gives the full variable domain: KAGVTQTPRYLIKTRGQQVTLSCSPISGHRSVSWYQQTPGQGLQFLFEYFSETQRNKGNFPGRFSGRQFSNSRSEMNVSTLELGDSALYLCASSFDSSTDTQYFGPGTRLTVL.

As DNA, the CDR3 is TGTGCCAGCAGGACTACTAGCGGGAATTATGAGCAGTTCTTC. Translating it yields CASRTTSGNYEQFF. The V and J genes are TRBV6-5 and TRBJ2-1; 10 bases are shared with TRBD2. The CDR3 spans 14 residues. The trim removed 6 bases at V and 8 bases at J, leaving 7 bases unmatched. The germline CDR1 and CDR2 sequences are MNHEY and SVGAGI.

The chain has TRBV5-5 and TRBJ2-7, with 8 bases identical to TRBD2. This CDR3 spans 16 amino acids. The germline V gene encodes CDR1 SGHKS and CDR2 YYEKEE (reference sequence). Trimming at V came to 0 bases and at J to 1 base, leaving 6 bases not matched to a gene. DNA of the CDR3: TGTGCCAGCAGCTTGGCGCGGGGGGACCAATCCTACGAGCAGTACTTC. Translation: CASSLARGDQSYEQYF.

This clone has more than one count but fewer than ten. The chain has TRBV19 and TRBJ2-7, with 12 bases that match TRBD1. The J segment lost 5 bases and the V segment lost 3 bases, leaving 5 bases of the junction unmatched. Per the germline V gene, CDR1 is LNHDA and CDR2 is SQIVND (reference sequence). This CDR3 has 15 amino acids. The DNA of the CDR3 is TGTGCCAGTAGTATCACTGGGACAGGGGGCAACGAGCAGTACTTC. Translating gives CASSITGTGGNEQYF.

The chain employs TRBV4-1 and TRBJ2-1, with D possibly being TRBD1 (5 bases). Trimming stripped 0 bases from V and 7 bases from J, with 16 bases between. This CDR3 comprises 16 residues. Germline V gene lookup returns CDR1 MGHRA and CDR2 YSYEKL. CDR3 in DNA: TGCGCCAGCAGCCAAGATGCAGGGCGACCGGTAAATGAGCAGTTCTTC. This sequence encodes CASSQDAGRPVNEQFF.

The genes are TRBV5-1 and TRBJ1-6, with D possibly matching TRBD1 (5 bases). The CDR3 totals 14 residues. The V gene lost 0 bases and the J gene lost 10 bases, with 11 bases spanning the gap. Germline V gene data show CDR1 as SGHRS and CDR2 as YFSETQ. The CDR3 loop reads CASSLGTNESPLHF. In nucleotides, the CDR3 is TGCGCCAGCAGCTTGGGGACAAATGAATCACCCCTCCACTTT.

The V call is TRBV5-1, the J call TRBJ1-2; D may be TRBD1 (5 bases). The CDR3 consists of 13 residues. V was pared by 0 bases and J by 6 bases, with 9 bases between. CDR1 is SGHRS and CDR2 is YFSETQ in the germline V gene. The CDR3 DNA is TGCGCCAGCAGCTTGGCCGGGGGTGATGGCTACACCTTC. Amino acid sequence: CASSLAGGDGYTF.

The chain uses TRBV4-1 and TRBJ2-6; TRBD1 agrees at 8 bases. Germline assignment: CDR1 MGHRA and CDR2 YSYEKL. V was pared by 4 bases and J by 1 base, with 6 bases of the junction left unmatched. The length of the CDR3 is 17 residues. The CDR3 sequence is CASSLRTGPSGANVLTF. Here the CDR3 DNA reads TGCGCCAGCAGCCTACGGACAGGGCCATCTGGGGCCAACGTCCTGACTTTC.

V usage is TRBV2 and J usage is TRBJ1-6; TRBD1 might be the D (5 bases). Trimming took off 6 bases at V and 4 bases at J, with 19 bases between the two ends. CDR3 length: 17 residues. Germline CDR1 reads SNHLY; CDR2 reads FYNNEI. CDR3 protein: CASSGSPGPGYNSPLHF. CDR3 nucleotide sequence: TGTGCCAGCAGCGGAAGCCCAGGGCCTGGATATAATTCACCCCTCCACTTT. The whole variable domain, filled in from reference TRBV2 and TRBJ1-6, reads EPEVTQTPSHQVTQMGQEVILRCVPISNHLYFYWYRQILGQKVEFLVSFYNNEISEKSEIFDDQFSVERPDGSNFTLKIRSTKLEDSAMYFCASSGSPGPGYNSPLHFGNGTRLTVT.

In this sample, this clone turned up once. This rearrangement joins TRBV18 to TRBJ2-3; 12 bases line up with TRBD2. Germline V CDR1 and CDR2: KGHSH, LQKENI. CDR3 length: 17 amino acids. With 4 bases clipped from V and 4 bases from J, the junction kept 9 bases outside the gene matches. The CDR3 DNA is TGTGCCAGCTCACTCATAAGACTAGCGGGAGTTTCAGATACGCAGTATTTT. Translation: CASSLIRLAGVSDTQYF.

V usage is TRBV25-1 and J usage is TRBJ2-7; TRBD1 is a possible D gene (5 bases). Germline CDR1 is MGHDK and CDR2 is SYGVNS. Trimming removed 7 bases from V and 2 bases from J, with 12 bases in between. This CDR3 spans 13 amino acids. The CDR3 loop is CASNKVGAYEQYF. Written as DNA, the CDR3 is TGTGCCAGCAACAAAGTAGGGGCCTACGAGCAGTACTTC.

V usage is TRBV18 and J usage is TRBJ2-3; tentatively, D is TRBD2 (6 bases). The CDR3 is 16 residues long. V lost 0 bases and J 3 bases, leaving 13 bases between the germline ends. CDR1 KGHSH and CDR2 LQKENI come from the germline V gene. The DNA of the CDR3 is TGTGCCAGCTCACCACCTCGTAGCGGAACGACAGATACGCAGTATTTT. It is translated as CASSPPRSGTTDTQYF. The whole variable domain, remainder taken from reference TRBV18 and TRBJ2-3, is NAGVMQNPRHLVRRRGQEARLRCSPMKGHSHVYWYRQLPEEGLKFMVYLQKENIIDESGMPKERFSAEFPKEGPSILRIQQVVRGDSAAYFCASSPPRSGTTDTQYFGPGTRLTVL.

The chain is built from TRBV18 and TRBJ2-5; 8 bases line up with TRBD1. Germline CDR1 is KGHSH and CDR2 is LQKENI. The CDR3 is made up of 13 amino acids. V shed 8 bases, J shed 5 bases, and the junction held 7 bases outside the gene matches. In DNA, the CDR3 is TGTGCCAGCGGACAGGGCTCAGGGGAGACCCAGTACTTC. Translated: CASGQGSGETQYF.

The chain employs TRBV25-1 and TRBJ1-2; weak D call: TRBD1 (5 bases). This CDR3 contains 13 residues. The germline V gene has CDR1 MGHDK and CDR2 SYGVNS. V dropped 1 base and J dropped 7 bases, with 10 bases sitting between them. DNA of the CDR3: TGTGCCAGCAGTGAATGGCAGGGCACTGGCTACACCTTC. Its translation is CASSEWQGTGYTF.

The rearrangement links TRBV15 to TRBJ2-5; 8 bases are shared with TRBD1. The CDR3 spans 15 residues. V lost 1 base, J lost 3 bases, and 4 bases stayed unmatched. The germline V gene encodes CDR1 LNHNV and CDR2 YYDKDF (reference sequence). The CDR3 region is CATSRGSDREETQYF. The CDR3 nucleotides read TGTGCCACCAGCAGAGGGTCGGACAGGGAAGAGACCCAGTACTTC.